This T cell receptor beta chain came from a study of cytomegalovirus exposure and HLA in healthy donors. Turning to the study itself: It was reported in a later analysis that the same platform had been used for the 120 or so validation repertoires as for the roughly 650 first-cohort repertoires.

Clones were read by immunoSEQ multiplex PCR, and TCRdb kept only the in-frame ones, dropping some. The table shows 85,000 to 130,000 clones, with around 90% occurring only once. The V gene's germline CDR1 is MGHRA and CDR2 YSYEKL. This CDR3 comprises 15 residues. V dropped 0 bases and J dropped 6 bases, with 9 bases sitting between them. A word on this clone: What it binds is not known.

Study-wide findings and caveats: The tendency of first-cohort TCR clusters to co-occur in the roughly 130 validation repertoires emerged from a later analysis.

The TCR was taken from a woman younger than 35 in good health and CMV-seropositive. Sequenced material: PBMCs. The gene calls are TRBV4-1 and TRBJ1-6; D unresolved. In DNA form, the CDR3 reads TGCGCCAGCAGCCAAGAGAGTCAGGTTAATTCACCCCTCCACTTT. This gives the protein CASSQESQVNSPLHF.